A selection of T cell receptor beta chains follows, all from one sample in a study of CD8+CD57+ T cells in acquired aplastic anemia. TCRdb used MiXCR to reprocess the reads, holding one entry per CDR3 protein. Among fewer than 250,000 distinct CDR3 sequences listed, roughly half were seen once. The sample consisted of sorted CD4+, CD8+, or CD8+CD57+ T cells (not recorded which) from PBMCs. The receptor set was obtained from a human donor with aplastic anemia. CDR3s include the opening cysteine and the closing phenylalanine or tryptophan. The D gene is left open where the match is weak. Clone size, where shown, is once, few, many, or a class for clones that have expanded.

j_gene,d_gene,abundance,v_gene,CDR3aa,CDR3nt
TRBJ1-5,NA,NA,TRBV10-2,CASSESRGNQPQHF,TGCGCCAGCAGTGAGTCGAGAGGCAATCAGCCCCAGCATTTT
TRBJ2-2,NA,NA,TRBV7-9,CAGSSSGGANTGELFF,TGTGCCGGCAGCTCCAGTGGAGGGGCCAACACCGGGGAGCTGTTTTTT
TRBJ1-2,NA,many,TRBV30,CAWNSGTGYGYTF,TGTGCCTGGAACAGTGGCACGGGATATGGCTACACCTTC
TRBJ1-1,NA,NA,TRBV19,CASTPDRTAEAFF,TGTGCCAGTACCCCTGACAGAACTGCAGAAGCTTTCTTT
TRBJ2-7,NA,NA,TRBV27,CASSYDNSYEQYF,TGTGCCAGCAGTTACGACAACTCCTACGAGCAGTACTTC
TRBJ2-1,NA,NA,TRBV20-1,CSASQSGVNYNEQFF,TGCAGTGCTAGCCAGTCGGGGGTTAACTACAATGAGCAGTTCTTC
TRBJ1-2,NA,NA,TRBV29-1,CSVEGPDRRANYGYTF,TGCAGCGTTGAAGGCCCGGACAGACGAGCTAACTATGGCTACACCTTC
TRBJ2-5,TRBD1,few,TRBV7-2,CASSRQGQETQYF,TGTGCCAGCAGCCGACAGGGCCAAGAGACCCAGTACTTC
TRBJ2-7,NA,NA,TRBV7-2,CASSLGGPVEQYF,TGTGCCAGCAGCTTAGGGGGACCGGTTGAGCAGTACTTC
TRBJ2-3,NA,NA,TRBV7-8,CASSFSGLDTDTQYF,TGTGCCAGCAGCTTCTCCGGACTCGACACAGATACGCAGTATTTT
TRBJ1-6,NA,many,TRBV7-2,CASSFGGEWGLSSYNSPLHF,TGTGCCAGCAGTTTCGGGGGAGAATGGGGACTGAGCTCCTATAATTCACCCCTCCACTTT
TRBJ1-1,TRBD1,many,TRBV20-1,CSARGQVSTEAFF,TGCAGTGCCCGGGGACAGGTGAGCACTGAAGCTTTCTTT
TRBJ2-7,TRBD2,once,TRBV5-1,CASSLAESGRAGEQYF,TGCGCCAGCAGCTTGGCCGAGAGCGGGAGGGCCGGCGAGCAGTACTTC